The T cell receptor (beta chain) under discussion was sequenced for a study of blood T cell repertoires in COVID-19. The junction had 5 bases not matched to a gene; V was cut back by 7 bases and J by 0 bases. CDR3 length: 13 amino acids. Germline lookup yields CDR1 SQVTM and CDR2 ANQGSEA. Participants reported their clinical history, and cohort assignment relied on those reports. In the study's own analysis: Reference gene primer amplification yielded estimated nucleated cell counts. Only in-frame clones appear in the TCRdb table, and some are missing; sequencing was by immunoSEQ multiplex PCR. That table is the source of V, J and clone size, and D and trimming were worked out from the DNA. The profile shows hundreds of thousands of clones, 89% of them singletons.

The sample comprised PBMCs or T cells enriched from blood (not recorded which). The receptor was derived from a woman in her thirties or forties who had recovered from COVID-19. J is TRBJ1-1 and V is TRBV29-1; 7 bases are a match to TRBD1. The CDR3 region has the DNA TGCAGCGCTCCGGGACAGCTGAACACTGAAGCTTTCTTT. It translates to CSAPGQLNTEAFF.